The clone carrying this T cell receptor (beta chain) was seen repeatedly, ten times or more. The sample belongs to a study of T cells of healthy individuals. TCRdb re-analysed the 5' RACE reads in MiXCR, keeping a single row per CDR3 protein. In the table there are 60,000 to 75,000 distinct CDR3 sequences, 15% to 20% of which are singletons. The germline gives CDR1 MNHEY, CDR2 SMNVEV (reference sequence). The CDR3 covers 14 residues. The V and J ends lost 5 bases and 3 bases respectively, with 11 bases between them. The chain has TRBV27 and TRBJ1-3; D call uncertain. The TCR sequence derives from a human donor in good health. Written as DNA, the CDR3 is TGTGCCAGCAGTCCCTACAGCGATGGAAACACCATATATTTT. Translating gives CASSPYSDGNTIYF.